This T cell receptor beta chain was sequenced during a study of blood T cell repertoires in COVID-19. For the study at large: Samples taken during acute and convalescent COVID-19 were collected in the United States, Italy and Spain.

CDR1 and CDR2 (germline): LNHNV, YYDKDF (reference sequence). Trimming cost V 5 bases and J 2 bases; bases outside gene matches: 5. CDR3 length: 14 residues. Donors were grouped by their self-reported clinical history. This table comes from immunoSEQ multiplex PCR, and its TCRdb copy is limited to in-frame clones, with some not included. The sample has some 200,000 clones; 86% are singletons. The sequence was obtained from a woman aged 45-65 years in a cohort exposed to, infected with or recovered from COVID-19 (not recorded which). Sequenced: PBMCs or T cells enriched from blood (not recorded which). This chain links TRBV15 with TRBJ2-5; 7 bases are a match to TRBD1. The CDR3 DNA reads as TGTGCCACCAGCGGGACAGTTAAACAAGAGACCCAGTACTTC. This codes for CATSGTVKQETQYF.